The following is a TCR beta chain sequence with its context. These data are taken from a study of blood T cell repertoires in COVID-19. Study at large: Samples representing acute and convalescent COVID-19 were sourced from the United States, Italy and Spain. Sources were T cells, B-cell-depleted T cells, or PBMCs; the material itself was cDNA or gDNA.

The germline gives CDR1 MNHEY, CDR2 SMNVEV (reference sequence). V lost 6 bases and J 0 bases, leaving 9 bases between the germline ends. This CDR3 region has 14 residues. TCRdb's copy holds only in-frame clones and misses some; the assay was immunoSEQ multiplex PCR. The sample has around 160,000 clones, over 75% seen once. The genes are TRBV27 and TRBJ2-1, with no clear D. Material: peripheral blood. The receptor comes from a human donor in a cohort sampled during active COVID-19. Here the CDR3 DNA reads TGTGCCAGCAGCCTAGTGGTCTCCTACAATGAGCAGTTCTTC. As protein: CASSLVVSYNEQFF.